This passage covers 15 T cell receptor beta chains from one sample sequenced in a study of CD8+ T cells in alopecia areata. Extraction and reverse transcription of RNA yielded cDNA as the sequencing template. Assay: immunoSEQ multiplex PCR; the TCRdb copy retains only in-frame clones and omits some. The table has roughly 100,000 clones, 44% seen once; the top ten hold less than 20%. Sample treatment: oral pan-JAK inhibitor, 5-10 mg twice daily. The sample in question was CD8+ T cells sorted from blood, obtained at week 24, from a patient treated with tofacitinib. The source of these receptors is a human donor with alopecia areata.

The V call is TRBV29-1, the J call TRBJ2-7; 13 bases are shared with TRBD2. Germline CDR1 and CDR2: SQVTM and ANQGSEA. CDR3 length: 14 residues. V shed 1 base and J 3 bases; nucleotides not matched to a gene: 0. The CDR3 region has the DNA TGCAGCGTTGAAGGGACTAGCGGGAGCTACGAGCAGTACTTC. Translation gives CSVEGTSGSYEQYF.

The rearrangement joins TRBV4-1 to TRBJ1-1; no clear D gene. Germline assignment: CDR1 MGHRA and CDR2 YSYEKL. The V end lost 0 bases, the J end lost 2 bases, and 7 bases lay between the germline ends. CDR3 size: 14 residues. The CDR3 DNA is TGCGCCAGCAGCCAAGAAGTGTCTAACACTGAAGCTTTCTTT. This encodes CASSQEVSNTEAFF.

The rearrangement uses TRBV13 and TRBJ1-2; TRBD1 matches at 8 bases. CDR1 and CDR2 from the germline V gene are PRHDT and FYEKMQ (reference sequence). The ends lost 5 bases at V and 5 bases at J; junction bases unmatched: 4. The CDR3 spans 13 residues. The CDR3: CASSPGGAYGYTF. The CDR3 bases are TGTGCCAGCAGCCCAGGGGGCGCGTATGGCTACACCTTC. The full variable domain, its missing parts supplied by reference TRBV13 and TRBJ1-2, is AAGVIQSPRHLIKEKRETATLKCYPIPRHDTVYWYQQGPGQDPQFLISFYEKMQSDKGSIPDRFSAQQFSDYHSELNMSSLELGDSALYFCASSPGGAYGYTFGSGTRLTVV.

In its sample, this clone was seen a few times. V usage is TRBV6-1 and J usage is TRBJ2-5, with D possibly being TRBD1 (6 bases). The CDR3 totals 14 residues. Trimming pared 5 bases from V and 2 bases from J, leaving 12 bases between. Germline V gives CDR1 MNHNS, CDR2 SASEGT. The CDR3 protein is CASSPRQVQETQYF. The CDR3 coding sequence is TGTGCCAGCAGTCCTCGACAGGTTCAAGAGACCCAGTACTTC.

This clone was seen a handful of times. The chain combines TRBV27 with TRBJ2-2; TRBD2 agrees at 9 bases. This CDR3 spans 19 amino acids. J was trimmed by 3 bases and V by 3 bases; bases with no gene match: 14. Germline values: CDR1 MNHEY, CDR2 SMNVEV (reference sequence). CDR3 sequence (DNA): TGTGCCAGCAGTTTGGGGTTAGCGGGAGAAGCCGGGGACACCGGGGAGCTGTTTTTT. Amino acids: CASSLGLAGEAGDTGELFF.

The sample holds many counts of this clone. The sample carries other DNA sequences with the same CDR3. The CDR3 region is CASSQGQQETQYF. The DNA for the CDR3 is TGTGCCAGCAGCCAAGGTCAGCAAGAGACCCAGTACTTC. The rearrangement uses TRBV4-2 and TRBJ2-5; no reliable D call. This CDR3 is 13 amino acids long. V shed 1 base and J shed 2 bases, with 5 bases lying between them. The germline CDR1 and CDR2 sequences are LGHNA and YNFKEQ.

A word on this clone: This probably arose from a read error, given a far larger clone one base away. At the DNA level, this CDR3 is encoded by other sequences in the same sample as well. CDR3 DNA: TGTGCCAGCAGTCTCGGGGCTGGGGCCAACGTCCTGACTTTC. It yields the protein CASSLGAGANVLTF. The chain links TRBV7-6 to TRBJ2-6, with D tentatively TRBD2 (5 bases). Trimming shortened V by 6 bases and J by 2 bases, and 8 bases separated the two germline ends. From germline, CDR1 is SGHVS and CDR2 FNYEAQ. The CDR3 contains 14 residues. Using reference TRBV7-6 and TRBJ2-6 for the parts outside the CDR3, the full variable domain is GAGVSQSPRYKVTKRGQDVALRCDPISGHVSLYWYRQALGQGPEFLTYFNYEAQQDKSGLPNDRFSAERPEGSISTLTIQRTEQRDSAMYRCASSLGAGANVLTFGAGSRLTVL.

The chain carries TRBV9 and TRBJ2-3, with 11 positions matching TRBD2. V shed 0 bases, J shed 5 bases, and the junction held 8 bases outside the gene matches. Germline lookup yields CDR1 SGDLS and CDR2 YYNGEE. The CDR3 has 17 residues. In DNA form, the CDR3 reads TGTGCCAGCAGCGTAGGGGTAGCGGGAGGGCCTGGAGATACGCAGTATTTT. It codes for CASSVGVAGGPGDTQYF.

The gene calls are TRBV29-1 and TRBJ1-2; the D is unclear. The CDR3 length is 14 residues. The germline gives CDR1 SQVTM, CDR2 ANQGSEA. V gave up 5 bases and J gave up 0 bases, with 13 bases separating them. The CDR3 DNA reads as TGCAGCGTTCGATCGACACCTCCTAACTATGGCTACACCTTC. It codes for CSVRSTPPNYGYTF.

This clone qualifies as medium-sized. The V and J genes are TRBV5-1 and TRBJ2-7, with 10 bases identical to TRBD2. Trimming removed 7 bases from V and 4 bases from J; junction bases left unmatched: 2. The CDR3 is made up of 12 amino acids. Germline V gives CDR1 SGHRS, CDR2 YFSETQ. CDR3 bases: TGCGCCAGCTCTAGCGGGAGTTACGAGCAGTACTTC. Amino acid sequence: CASSSGSYEQYF.

The gene calls are TRBV5-1 and TRBJ2-7, with TRBD1 identical over 10 bases. The CDR3 runs 15 residues. Looked up from germline, CDR1 is SGHRS and CDR2 is YFSETQ. The junction had 7 bases not matched to a gene; V was cut back by 4 bases and J by 3 bases. CDR3 protein: CASSPTRDRGYEQYF. Written as DNA, the CDR3 is TGCGCCAGCAGCCCTACCCGGGACAGGGGCTACGAGCAGTACTTC.

The genes are TRBV13 and TRBJ1-1; 7 bases are a match to TRBD1. In germline, CDR1 is PRHDT, CDR2 FYEKMQ (reference sequence). This CDR3 comprises 16 residues. V lost 5 bases to trimming and J lost 1 base; unmatched junction nucleotides: 10. The CDR3 nucleotides are TGTGCCAGCAGCCCGACCGGACAGGAAGGGAACACTGAAGCTTTCTTT. Residues: CASSPTGQEGNTEAFF.

This chain links TRBV27 with TRBJ1-1; TRBD1 is a possible D gene (5 bases). Germline lookup yields CDR1 MNHEY and CDR2 SMNVEV (reference sequence). Trimming took off 3 bases at V and 6 bases at J, with 14 bases between the two ends. This CDR3 region has 14 residues. CDR3: CASSLQGGPPEAFF. The DNA of the CDR3 is TGTGCCAGCAGTTTGCAGGGAGGTCCCCCTGAAGCTTTCTTT.

Only a few counts were recorded for this clone. This chain uses TRBV6-5 with TRBJ2-7; tentative D call: TRBD2 (6 bases). The V gene lost 5 bases and the J gene lost 3 bases, with 14 bases spanning the gap. This CDR3 has 14 residues. Germline CDR1 reads MNHEY; CDR2 reads SVGAGI. The chain's CDR3 is CASSRTPGGYEQYF. The DNA for the CDR3 is TGTGCCAGCAGTCGGACTCCCGGGGGCTACGAGCAGTACTTC.

The chain couples TRBV7-2 to TRBJ1-1, with D unresolved. Trimming removed 4 bases at V and 8 bases at J, with 14 bases between. The CDR3 spans 13 residues. The germline CDR1 and CDR2 sequences are SGHTA and FQGNSA. The CDR3 sequence is CASSSVGVTEAFF. CDR3 sequence (DNA): TGTGCCAGCAGCTCTGTCGGGGTAACCGAAGCTTTCTTT.